At least ten counts were recorded for the clone carrying this T cell receptor (beta chain). As yet, its antigen is unknown. These data belong to a study of T cells in Graves' hyperthyroidism and ophthalmopathy. General study results and limits: Prediction of ophthalmopathy progression came a median approximately 6.6 months pre-onset. Researchers found most expanded thyroid clonotypes above 0.001 in blood as well.

Amplification targeted TCR beta CDR3 regions from RNA transcripts. First-round RT-PCR with HTBI primers amplified the TCR CDR3 region. A single record per CDR3 protein comes from TCRdb applying MiXCR to the multiplex PCR reads. The sample lists approximately 430,000 distinct CDR3 sequences, 15% to 19% seen once, with over 7.5% in the top ten. These patients, aged 18 to 65, had recently diagnosed hyperthyroidism lasting under 2 months. Using around 10 ml of fresh peripheral blood, PBMCs were prepared. The V end lost 7 bases, the J end lost 2 bases, and 15 bases lay between the germline ends. This CDR3 is 15 amino acids long. The germline V gene has CDR1 MNHNS and CDR2 SASEGT.

Sequencing was done on a sample of blood. The chain employs TRBV6-1 and TRBJ2-1; the D gene is possibly TRBD2 (6 bases). This TCR derives from a woman under 30 with Graves' hyperthyroidism. CDR3: CASTRRDFAYNEQFF. The CDR3 DNA sequence: TGTGCCAGCACCCGCCGGGACTTCGCCTACAATGAGCAGTTCTTC.